This TCR beta chain was recorded in a study of tumor and adjacent non-tumor tissue in lung cancer. Whole-study context: Histology: about a dozen adenocarcinoma, a couple of squamous cell carcinoma, 1 small cell lung cancer. Aged about 31 to 80 years, patients included 10 men and about 5 women with stage I to III disease.

Three rounds of nested PCR, following a modified ARM-PCR protocol, produced the TCRbeta library. TCRdb re-analysed the multiplex PCR reads in MiXCR, keeping a single row per CDR3 protein. There are 40,000 to 45,000 distinct CDR3 sequences in the sample; 60% to 70% occur only once, and about 20% lies in the top ten. The template was RNA from unsorted bulk tissue. The normal lung tissue was taken more than 3 cm from the tumor edge. Chemotherapy-naive patients with new lung cancer underwent thoracic surgery in China, August–November 2014. Germline CDR1 is SQVTM and CDR2 is ANQGSEA. The CDR3 is 13 residues long. On this clonotype: One junction end does not reproduce the germline sequence, and a read error may be involved.

Sequences were obtained from distant non-tumor lung tissue. The V gene is TRBV29-1, the J gene TRBJ1-1; possibly TRBD1 for D (6 bases). The receptor comes from a woman aged 40 to 50 with non-small cell lung cancer. The CDR3 sequence: CSVGGRLSTEAFF. The DNA of the CDR3 is TGCAGTGTTGGGGGCAGACTGAGCACTGAAGCTTTCTTT.